Listed here are 21 T cell receptor beta chains from one sample, sequenced in a study of tumor-infiltrating lymphocytes in primary liver carcinoma. A primer in the constant region served to generate TCR beta cDNA from about 480 ng of total RNA. Libraries covering TCR beta were generated through three nested multiplex PCR rounds (using a slightly modified ARM-PCR). The first two PCR rounds, approximately 10 cycles each, used TRBV1-TRBV30 forward primers and a C-beta reverse primer. MiXCR was run by TCRdb on the multiplex PCR reads, yielding one entry per CDR3 protein. The table records around 120,000 distinct CDR3 sequences, around two thirds of them present only once. DNA and RNA were both co-extracted from about 20-30 mg of bulk tissue that had not been sorted. Sample: tumor-adjacent normal liver tissue. These receptors all come from a woman aged 60 to 75 with primary liver carcinoma and hepatitis B virus infection.

This clonotype occurred a few times. The chain links TRBV6-1 to TRBJ2-1; 9 nucleotides align to TRBD2. CDR1 and CDR2 (germline): MNHNS, SASEGT. Losses at the gene ends were 1 base for V and 4 bases for J; bases not matched to a gene: 2. The length of the CDR3 is 15 residues. Here the CDR3 DNA reads TGTGCCAGCAGTGAAGAAGCGGGAGGATACAATGAGCAGTTCTTC. Translation gives CASSEEAGGYNEQFF.

V gene TRBV6-6 combines with J gene TRBJ2-3, with TRBD1 matching 8 bases. The J call may be incorrect, as the DNA end agrees better with TRBJ1-5. From germline, CDR1 is MNHNY and CDR2 SVGAGI (reference sequence). The CDR3 is 17 residues long. The CDR3 protein is CASSTWTGRSGTDTQHF. The CDR3 DNA sequence: TGTGCCAGTAGTACTTGGACAGGGAGGAGTGGCACAGATACGCAGCATTTT.

Points on this clonotype: The germline gene is not matched at one end of the junction; a read error may be the cause. The chain is built from TRBV6-5 and TRBJ2-1, with TRBD1 identical over 8 bases. The CDR3 has 15 residues. Looked up from germline, CDR1 is MNHEY and CDR2 is SVGAGI. CDR3 sequence reads: CASSYIQGVHNEQFF. The CDR3 nucleotides are TGTGCCAGCAGTTACATACAGGGGGTTCACAATGAACAGTTCTTC.

The chain has TRBV11-2 and TRBJ2-6; D is ambiguous. Germline V lookup: CDR1 SGHAT, CDR2 FQNNGV. CDR3 length: 12 residues. The CDR3 sequence is CVKISGANVLTF. For the CDR3, the DNA is TGTGTCAAAATATCTGGGGCCAACGTCCTGACTTTC.

Concerning this clonotype itself: Mismatch with germline at one junction end may stem from a read error. The chain carries TRBV6-1 and TRBJ2-3, with 7 nucleotides matching TRBD1. This CDR3 region has 14 residues. Germline assignment: CDR1 MNHNS and CDR2 SASEGT. This CDR3 is CASSELGTVDTRYF. The CDR3 DNA reads as TGTGCCAGCAGTGAGTTAGGGACAGTTGATACGCGGTATTTT.

Note on this clonotype: A read error is likely, as this CDR3 ends without the conserved phenylalanine or tryptophan. This sequence joins TRBV11-2 and TRBJ2-7; possible D gene TRBD1, 6 bases. The germline V gene encodes CDR1 SGHAT and CDR2 FQNNGV. The V gene lost 0 bases and the J gene lost 2 bases, with 20 bases spanning the gap. This CDR3 is built from 18 residues. CDR3 amino acids: CASSLDTTDRRTAYEQYL. CDR3 in DNA: TGTGCCAGCAGCTTAGACACCACGGACAGACGAACGGCCTACGAGCAGTACCTC.

This clonotype was picked up one time. A junction end diverges from the germline sequence, so it may reflect a read error. The chain links TRBV29-1 to TRBJ2-1; 10 bases match TRBD2. Germline-derived CDR1 and CDR2 are SQVTM and ANQGSEA. This CDR3 region has 16 residues. CDR3 protein: CSVAKLAGASVNEQFF. DNA of the CDR3: TGCAGCGTAGCTAAGCTAGCGGGAGCATCGGTCAATGAGCAGTTCTTT.

Notes on this clonotype: Its ends do not fully match the called genes, so a read error is possible. This rearrangement joins TRBV10-3 to TRBJ2-1; 9 bases are shared with TRBD1. Germline V gene sequence: CDR1 ENHRY, CDR2 SYGVKD. The CDR3 consists of 14 residues. The CDR3 here is CTIGGRTGDNDQFF. CDR3 bases: TGTACCATCGGTGGTCGGACAGGGGACAATGATCAGTTCTTC.

Regarding this clonotype: One end of the junction varies from germline; a read error may be responsible. The rearrangement uses TRBV28 and TRBJ2-7; a possible D gene is TRBD1 (6 bases). Germline loops: CDR1 MDHEN, CDR2 SYDVKM. CDR3 length: 15 residues. CDR3 DNA: TGTGCCAGCGGTCTTTTGGGGACACCCAATTACGAGCAATACTTC. Protein sequence: CASGLLGTPNYEQYF.

This clonotype was detected a few times. The chain employs TRBV7-9 and TRBJ1-5, with TRBD1 identical over 7 bases. V was clipped by 4 bases and J by 9 bases; unmatched bases: 9. The CDR3 length is 14 residues. Germline V lookup: CDR1 SEHNR, CDR2 FQNEAQ (reference sequence). The CDR3 spells CASSSGTGDRPQHF. DNA of the CDR3: TGTGCCAGCAGCTCAGGTACAGGGGATCGGCCCCAGCATTTT.

In the case of this clonotype: A read error may account for a junction end that differs from germline. The J gene is TRBJ1-1, the V gene TRBV11-3; no clear D gene. This CDR3 contains 14 residues. Germline-derived CDR1 and CDR2 are SGHNT and YENEEA. Written as DNA, the CDR3 is TGTGCCTGCAGATCGGCAGTGGGCCTACTTGAAGCTTTCTTT. Its translation is CACRSAVGLLEAFF.

Comments on this clonotype: Mismatch with germline at one junction end may stem from a read error. The V gene is TRBV28, the J gene TRBJ2-7, with a weak D call TRBD1 (5 bases). Germline V gene data show CDR1 as MDHEN and CDR2 as SYDVKM. The CDR3 spans 13 residues. The CDR3 loop is CASSLRGHYEQYF. The CDR3 DNA reads as TGTGCCAGCAGTTTACGAGGACACTACGAGCAGTATTTC. Drawing the rest from reference TRBV28 and TRBJ2-7, the complete variable domain is DVKVTQSSRYLVKRTGEKVFLECVQDMDHENMFWYRQDPGLGLRLIYFSYDVKMKEKGDIPEGYSVSREKKERFSLILESASTNQTSMYLCASSLRGHYEQYFGPGTRLTVT.

In the case of this clonotype: This may be a read error: a much more frequent sequence differs by one nucleotide. The chain employs TRBV28 and TRBJ2-5; 7 nucleotides agree with TRBD1. J gave up 6 bases and V 5 bases, and 9 bases lay outside the gene matches. This CDR3 has 14 residues. Germline CDR1 and CDR2: MDHEN and SYDVKM. Here the CDR3 DNA reads TGTGCCAGCAGTAACCTAGGGGGCATGAAGACCCAGTACTTC. This translates into CASSNLGGMKTQYF.

Concerning this clonotype itself: Compared with germline, one end of the junction differs, possibly owing to a read error. The chain joins TRBV28 to TRBJ2-3; 11 bases map to TRBD2. The CDR3 totals 19 residues. Germline assignment: CDR1 MDHEN and CDR2 SYDVKM. CDR3 DNA sequence: TGTGCCAGCAGTTCTTCCGGGACTAGCGGCAGGCCTAGCGCGGATATGCAGTATTTT. This sequence encodes CASSSSGTSGRPSADMQYF. Variable domain in full (rest from reference TRBV28 and TRBJ2-3): DVKVTQSSRYLVKRTGEKVFLECVQDMDHENMFWYRQDPGLGLRLIYFSYDVKMKEKGDIPEGYSVSREKKERFSLILESASTNQTSMYLCASSSSGTSGRPSADMQYFGPGTRLTVL.

This clonotype was found once. The CDR3 spells CVTTKGRASEAFF. The CDR3, as DNA: TGTGTCACCACAAAGGGACGGGCCTCTGAAGCTTTCTTT. This chain connects TRBV6-1 to TRBJ1-1, with D perhaps TRBD1 (5 bases). The germline V gene has CDR1 MNHNS and CDR2 SASEGT. This CDR3 is built from 13 residues.

CDR3 in DNA: TGTGCCTCCCTAGGGACTATCGTGAGTCGCGGCCAAGAGACCCAGTACTTC. Translation gives CASLGTIVSRGQETQYF. The chain has TRBV6-6 and TRBJ2-5; 7 positions match TRBD2. CDR3 size: 17 residues. Germline assignment: CDR1 MNHNY and CDR2 SVGAGI (reference sequence). J lost 1 base, V lost 11 bases, and 19 bases had no gene match.

This clonotype occurred many times. The rearrangement links TRBV6-5 to TRBJ1-6; maybe TRBD1 (5 bases). This CDR3 has 15 residues. Trimming took 6 bases from V and 10 from J, leaving 19 bases between them. Germline V gene sequence: CDR1 MNHEY, CDR2 SVGAGI. CDR3 coding DNA: TGTGCCAGCAGATCCGACAGAACGCCCCACTCACCCCTCCACTTT. Its translation is CASRSDRTPHSPLHF.

Points on this clonotype: One end of the junction fails to match germline, which may point to a read error. V is TRBV29-1 and J is TRBJ1-1; D gene uncertain. Germline V gene data show CDR1 as SQVTM and CDR2 as ANQGSEA. The CDR3 loop spans 14 amino acids. DNA of the CDR3: TGCAGCGTTGACTCCGACACAGCGAACACTGAAGCTTACTTT. This sequence encodes CSVDSDTANTEAYF.

DNA of the CDR3: TGTGCCAGCAGTTACCGCTCCCCGTTGGTGACTAGCGCGAGGTCCGGGGGAGATACGCAGTATTTT. Translation gives CASSYRSPLVTSARSGGDTQYF. The chain links TRBV6-5 to TRBJ2-3; TRBD2 agrees at 8 bases. The CDR3 loop spans 22 amino acids. Germline values: CDR1 MNHEY, CDR2 SVGAGI. Unmatched junction bases numbered 27, after V lost 2 bases and J lost 5 bases.

This clonotype has more than one count but fewer than ten. A much larger clone is a single base away; this may be a read error. The chain recombines TRBV29-1 with TRBJ2-3; D is perhaps TRBD1 or TRBD2 (6 bases each). The germline gives CDR1 SQVTM, CDR2 ANQGSEA. This CDR3 contains 14 residues. The CDR3 region is CSVFTSRGTETQYF. The CDR3 DNA reads TGCAGCGTATTCACTAGCAGGGGCACAGAAACGCAGTATTTT.

Regarding this clonotype: This may be a read error, as it is one base from a much larger clone. The chain is built from TRBV6-1 and TRBJ1-6; D might be TRBD1 (5 bases). Germline-derived CDR1 and CDR2 are MNHNS and SASEGT. There are 16 residues in the CDR3. The CDR3 DNA follows: TGTGCCAGCAGTGAAAGGGGACGGCAGGGAAATTCATCCCTCCACTTT. Its translation is CASSERGRQGNSSLHF.